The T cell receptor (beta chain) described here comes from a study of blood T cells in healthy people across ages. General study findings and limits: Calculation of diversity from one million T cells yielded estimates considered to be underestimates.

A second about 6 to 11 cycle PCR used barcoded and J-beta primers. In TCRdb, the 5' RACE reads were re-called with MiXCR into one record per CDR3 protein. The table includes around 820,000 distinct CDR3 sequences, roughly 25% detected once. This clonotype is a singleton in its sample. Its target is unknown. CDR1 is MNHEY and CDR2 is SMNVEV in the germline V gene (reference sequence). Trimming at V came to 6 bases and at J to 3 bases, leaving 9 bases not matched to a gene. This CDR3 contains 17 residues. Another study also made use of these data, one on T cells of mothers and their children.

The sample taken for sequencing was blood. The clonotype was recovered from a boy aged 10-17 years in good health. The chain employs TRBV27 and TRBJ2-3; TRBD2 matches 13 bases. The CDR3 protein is CASRRLAGGLGTDTQYF. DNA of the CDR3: TGTGCCAGCAGGCGACTAGCGGGAGGCCTTGGGACAGATACGCAGTATTTT.